Below are 3 T cell receptor beta chains sequenced from a single sample in a study of blood T cell repertoires in COVID-19 (dated by TCRdb to about 2020). Libraries came from the immunoSEQ multiplex PCR assay. Here the immuneACCESS table is served through TCRdb, limited to in-frame sequences with V and J called. Missing clones are a known gap in these copies; in checked studies unresolved V genes cover under half, and the rest lacks a known reason. The sample includes 40,000 to 50,000 clones, with 75% to 80% observed a single time. The top ten clones comprise about 26% of the sample. Sequenced: peripheral blood. These receptors were obtained from a woman aged 70 to 79 with acute or convalescent COVID-19.

J is TRBJ2-1 and V is TRBV15; tentatively, D is TRBD1 (6 bases). This CDR3 has 13 amino acids. From germline, CDR1 is LNHNV and CDR2 YYDKDF (reference sequence). Trimming cost V 3 bases and J 4 bases, with 7 bases left between them. The CDR3 here is CATSSDRYNEQFF. The CDR3 coding sequence is TGTGCCACCAGCAGTGACAGGTACAATGAGCAGTTCTTC.

This clone was picked up one time. This sequence joins TRBV6-5 and TRBJ1-1, with D hard to call. Trimming stripped 10 bases from V and 1 base from J, with 13 bases between. This CDR3 spans 13 amino acids. Per germline, CDR1 MNHEY and CDR2 SVGAGI. The CDR3 loop is CAIILRGNTEAFF. The CDR3 nucleotides are TGTGCCATCATCCTGCGGGGGAACACTGAAGCTTTCTTT.

V gene TRBV4-2 combines with J gene TRBJ2-3; TRBD2 matches at 8 bases. Germline CDR1 reads LGHNA; CDR2 reads YNFKEQ. This CDR3 spans 14 amino acids. V shed 1 base, J shed 3 bases, and the junction held 0 bases outside the gene matches. In DNA, the CDR3 is TGTGCCAGCAGCCAAGGACTAGCGACAGATACGCAGTATTTT. It is translated as CASSQGLATDTQYF.